The clone carrying this T cell receptor (beta chain) appeared a single time. Germline V gene lookup returns CDR1 KGHSH and CDR2 LQKENI. The CDR3 loop spans 14 amino acids. V gave up 7 bases and J gave up 3 bases; unmatched junction bases: 9. The protocol was immunoSEQ multiplex PCR, while the TCRdb copy is restricted to in-frame clones and leaves out a portion. The repertoire includes some 76,000 clones, approximately 90% of them detected once, and about 5% sits in the top ten. The record originates from a study of blood T cell repertoires in COVID-19. This chain joins TRBV18 and TRBJ2-7; TRBD2 matches at 7 bases. This TCR was recovered from a human donor in a cohort sampled during active COVID-19. The specimen sequenced was peripheral blood. CDR3 sequence (DNA): TGTGCCAGCTGCCCTTGGGAGGGGCACTACGAGCAGTACTTC. This sequence encodes CASCPWEGHYEQYF. Together with reference TRBV18 and TRBJ2-7, the CDR3 gives the full variable domain: NAGVMQNPRHLVRRRGQEARLRCSPMKGHSHVYWYRQLPEEGLKFMVYLQKENIIDESGMPKERFSAEFPKEGPSILRIQQVVRGDSAAYFCASCPWEGHYEQYFGPGTRLTVT.